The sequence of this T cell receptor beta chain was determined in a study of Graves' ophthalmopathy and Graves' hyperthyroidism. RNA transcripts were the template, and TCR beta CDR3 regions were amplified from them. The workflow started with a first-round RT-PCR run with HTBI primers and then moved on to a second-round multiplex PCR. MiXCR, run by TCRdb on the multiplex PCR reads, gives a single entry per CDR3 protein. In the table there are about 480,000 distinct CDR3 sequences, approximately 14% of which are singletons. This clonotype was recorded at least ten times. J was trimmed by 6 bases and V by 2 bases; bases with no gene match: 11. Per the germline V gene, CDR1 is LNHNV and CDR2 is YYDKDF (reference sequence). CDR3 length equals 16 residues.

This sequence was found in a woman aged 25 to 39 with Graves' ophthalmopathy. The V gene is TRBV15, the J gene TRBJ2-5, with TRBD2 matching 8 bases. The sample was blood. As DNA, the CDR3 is TGTGCCACCAGCAGAAGGGTTACGGGAGGGCCACAGACCCAGTACTTC. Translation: CATSRRVTGGPQTQYF.